A selection of T cell receptor beta chains follows, all from one sample in a study of blood T cell repertoires in COVID-19. Assay: immunoSEQ multiplex PCR; the TCRdb copy retains only in-frame clones and omits some. The repertoire has 250,000 or so clones, around 89% of them found once; the top ten carry approximately 9%. The sample comprised PBMCs or T cells enriched from blood (not recorded which). Receptor source: a man aged 35 to 55 who had recovered from COVID-19. Both conserved end residues are part of each CDR3.

j_gene: TRBJ2-2; v_gene: TRBV27; CDR3aa: CASSSTRTGGHGELFF
j_gene: TRBJ2-7; v_gene: TRBV6-1; CDR3aa: CASSEQQSPSYEQYF
j_gene: TRBJ1-1; v_gene: TRBV5-1; CDR3aa: CASRNFGTGGKNTEAFF
j_gene: TRBJ2-7; v_gene: TRBV7-2; CDR3aa: CASSPGTAFLYEQYF
j_gene: TRBJ2-1; v_gene: TRBV12-3/TRBV12-4; CDR3aa: CASSFGGLAVFF
j_gene: TRBJ1-2; v_gene: TRBV18; CDR3aa: CASSPPGRDYGYTF
j_gene: TRBJ1-2; v_gene: TRBV9; CDR3aa: CASSADPGGYTF
j_gene: TRBJ2-7; v_gene: TRBV11-3; CDR3aa: CASSLGWTGLDYEQYF
j_gene: TRBJ2-1; v_gene: TRBV2; CDR3aa: CASKDPRTSGSYVYNEQFF
j_gene: TRBJ2-2; v_gene: TRBV5-1; CDR3aa: CASSQQSGELFF
j_gene: TRBJ1-5; v_gene: TRBV28; CDR3aa: CASSQTGASYQPQHF
j_gene: TRBJ2-1; v_gene: TRBV4-1; CDR3aa: CASSQGLAGLNEQFF
j_gene: TRBJ2-2; v_gene: TRBV7-8; CDR3aa: CVSRGIWTGELFF
j_gene: TRBJ2-3; v_gene: TRBV18; CDR3aa: CASSPEGLRTTDTQYF
j_gene: TRBJ1-2; v_gene: TRBV4-1; CDR3aa: CASSQDVTGTGYGYTF
j_gene: TRBJ2-7; v_gene: TRBV5-4; CDR3aa: CASSTGLAGTYEQYF
j_gene: TRBJ1-2; v_gene: TRBV23-1; CDR3aa: CASSHTPDREGPKSLDYGYTF
j_gene: TRBJ2-3; v_gene: TRBV9; CDR3aa: CASSVGADPSTDTQYF
j_gene: TRBJ2-1; v_gene: TRBV7-3; CDR3aa: CASSSQGGSYNEQFF
j_gene: TRBJ2-2; v_gene: TRBV24-1; CDR3aa: CATSVPGGTGELFF
j_gene: TRBJ1-3; v_gene: TRBV4-2; CDR3aa: CASSQDLGQGYTIYF
j_gene: TRBJ2-7; v_gene: TRBV7-2; CDR3aa: CASSSGTSYEQYF
j_gene: TRBJ2-5; v_gene: TRBV28; CDR3aa: CASRSGGAETQYF
j_gene: TRBJ1-2; v_gene: TRBV12-3/TRBV12-4; CDR3aa: CASSLESMHGYTF
j_gene: TRBJ2-2; v_gene: TRBV6-4; CDR3aa: CASSDSWGANTGELFF
j_gene: TRBJ1-2; v_gene: TRBV6-5; CDR3aa: CASSYAVTGAISGYTF
j_gene: TRBJ2-3; v_gene: TRBV27; CDR3aa: CASKGVFTDTQYF
j_gene: TRBJ1-2; v_gene: TRBV5-1; CDR3aa: CASSIGQGFGYTF
j_gene: TRBJ2-7; v_gene: TRBV11-2; CDR3aa: CASSSLLAEQYF
j_gene: TRBJ1-2; v_gene: TRBV5-4; CDR3aa: CASSLYRADYGYTF
j_gene: TRBJ1-3; v_gene: TRBV6-5; CDR3aa: CASSYRQGNTIYF
j_gene: TRBJ2-5; v_gene: TRBV7-2; CDR3aa: CASSSLARQETQYF
j_gene: TRBJ2-7; v_gene: TRBV16; CDR3aa: CASSQSIDSYEQYF
j_gene: TRBJ1-1; v_gene: TRBV28; CDR3aa: CASSARDRNTEAFF
j_gene: TRBJ1-4; v_gene: TRBV28; CDR3aa: CASRGGTATNEKLFF
j_gene: TRBJ2-5; v_gene: TRBV18; CDR3aa: CASSPLQGESQETQYF
j_gene: TRBJ1-3; v_gene: TRBV5-1; CDR3aa: CASSLASSGSPGNTIYF
j_gene: TRBJ2-1; v_gene: TRBV7-2; CDR3aa: CASSLALAGFNNEQFF
j_gene: TRBJ2-7; v_gene: TRBV11-2; CDR3aa: CASSFRDSELYEQYF
j_gene: TRBJ1-2; v_gene: TRBV3-1/TRBV3-2; CDR3aa: CASSQDLRVGGERFGYTF
j_gene: TRBJ1-5; v_gene: TRBV5-6; CDR3aa: CASSLAALDTGDGNQPQHF
j_gene: TRBJ2-7; v_gene: TRBV28; CDR3aa: CASSSGTSGRYEQYF
j_gene: TRBJ1-5; v_gene: TRBV7-9; CDR3aa: CASSSLQGQPQHF